The clone carrying this T cell receptor (beta chain) was seen at least ten times. Its antigen is still unknown. These data are taken from a study of T cells after yellow fever vaccination. Whole-study context: Low-cell-number fractions underwent preparation using SMART-Seq v4 Ultra Low Input. General observations from the study: Within FACS-sorted repertoires, abundant clonotypes contaminating from the bulk population could be present. Post-booster samples contained most primary-vaccination clones (about 95% CD4, approximately 88% CD8).

By 5'RACE template switching, TCR cDNA was produced, with a universal primer site and UMIs added in the process. TCRdb re-called the 5' RACE reads through MiXCR, storing one row per CDR3 protein. This table holds hundreds of thousands of distinct CDR3 sequences, roughly 9.4% found once. This CDR3 contains 13 residues. Germline V gives CDR1 DFQATT, CDR2 SNEGSKA (reference sequence). The ends lost 4 bases at V and 2 bases at J; junction bases unmatched: 4. V usage is TRBV20-1 and J usage is TRBJ2-7, with 8 bases identical to TRBD1. The sequencing here drew on PBMCs, taken on the day of the first yellow fever vaccination. This clonotype originated in a man between 18 and 35 years old who received the YFV17D yellow fever vaccine. This chain's CDR3 is CSAKGTGAYEQYF. The CDR3, as DNA: TGCAGTGCTAAGGGGACAGGTGCCTACGAGCAGTACTTC.